The 30 T cell receptor beta chains listed next were all sequenced from one sample in a study of blood T cell repertoires in COVID-19. Repertoires were generated with immunoSEQ multiplex PCR, while TCRdb's copy carries only in-frame clones and drops some. The sample lists about 200,000 clones; around nine tenths were seen once. The sample was peripheral blood. These receptors all come from a woman between 40 and 55 years old with acute or convalescent COVID-19.

This clone was counted a few times. The chain uses TRBV6-4 and TRBJ2-3; TRBD1 matches at 7 bases. This CDR3 is built from 15 residues. V dropped 10 bases and J dropped 2; count of bases not matched to a gene: 12. Per germline, CDR1 MRHNA and CDR2 SNTAGT. CDR3 residues: CATSSRGKVTDTQYF. DNA of the CDR3: TGTGCCACCTCTTCCAGGGGGAAAGTCACAGATACGCAGTATTTT.

This chain uses TRBV5-4 with TRBJ1-1; no reliable D call. Trimming stripped 2 bases from V and 0 bases from J, with 8 bases between. The CDR3 contains 14 residues. Germline CDR1 and CDR2: SGHNT and YYREEE (reference sequence). CDR3 coding DNA: TGTGCCAGCAGCTTACCGTACATGAACACTGAAGCTTTCTTT. Translation gives CASSLPYMNTEAFF.

This clone was seen a few times. The chain is built from TRBV27 and TRBJ1-1; 7 bases match TRBD1. The CDR3 spans 15 residues. Germline lookup yields CDR1 MNHEY and CDR2 SMNVEV (reference sequence). V shed 5 bases, J shed 4 bases, and the junction held 10 bases outside the gene matches. CDR3 DNA sequence: TGTGCCAGCAGTCCCATAGGGACAGTAGGCACTGAAGCTTTCTTT. This gives the protein CASSPIGTVGTEAFF.

The rearrangement uses TRBV15 and TRBJ1-4; TRBD1 agrees at 7 bases. J lost 4 bases, V lost 0 bases, and 2 bases had no gene match. Germline lookup yields CDR1 LNHNV and CDR2 YYDKDF (reference sequence). The CDR3 totals 15 residues. DNA for the CDR3: TGTGCCACCAGCAGAGAAGGGGGCAATAATGAAAAACTGTTTTTT. Translation gives CATSREGGNNEKLFF. Full variable domain (rest looked up from reference TRBV15 and TRBJ1-4): DAMVIQNPRYQVTQFGKPVTLSCSQTLNHNVMYWYQQKSSQAPKLLFHYYDKDFNNEADTPDNFQSRRPNTSFCFLDIRSPGLGDTAMYLCATSREGGNNEKLFFGSGTQLSVL.

V is TRBV6-6 and J is TRBJ2-7; unclear D gene. CDR1 is MNHNY and CDR2 is SVGAGI in the germline V gene (reference sequence). This CDR3 is 13 amino acids long. V was cut by 2 bases and J by 4 bases, with 9 bases left in between. CDR3 nucleotide sequence: TGTGCCAGCAGTTACGAGGTAGAGTACGAGCAGTACGTC. Translated, it gives CASSYEVEYEQYV.

The gene calls are TRBV2 and TRBJ1-2; 7 bases line up with TRBD1. The CDR3 has 12 amino acids. Looked up from germline, CDR1 is SNHLY and CDR2 is FYNNEI. Germline trimming cut 8 bases from V and 8 bases from J; bases unmatched to any gene: 8. The CDR3 here is CASAQGSGGYTF. CDR3 in DNA: TGTGCCAGCGCACAGGGGTCTGGGGGCTACACCTTC.

This chain links TRBV10-3 with TRBJ1-2, with D possibly TRBD1 on 6 matching bases. Germline V lookup: CDR1 ENHRY, CDR2 SYGVKD. The CDR3 runs 14 residues. Trimming removed 4 bases from V and 0 bases from J, with 9 bases in between. CDR3 DNA sequence: TGTGCCATCAGTGGGGACACGACTAACTATGGCTACACCTTC. This gives the protein CAISGDTTNYGYTF.

The J gene is TRBJ2-3, the V gene TRBV19; 11 positions agree with TRBD2. Germline V gene sequence: CDR1 LNHDA, CDR2 SQIVND (reference sequence). The CDR3 totals 15 residues. V shed 7 bases, J shed 3 bases, and the junction held 6 bases outside the gene matches. CDR3 nucleotide sequence: TGTGCCAGTAACGTAGCGGGGGGGCCGACAGATACGCAGTATTTT. Translating it yields CASNVAGGPTDTQYF.

V is TRBV5-5 and J is TRBJ2-1; 11 bases line up with TRBD2. V shed 2 bases and J 9 bases; nucleotides not matched to a gene: 7. Germline CDR1 SGHKS, CDR2 YYEKEE (reference sequence). The CDR3 consists of 15 residues. CDR3 in DNA: TGTGCCAGCAGCTTAAGGTTTAGCGGGGGGGCTGAGCAGTTCTTC. Translated: CASSLRFSGGAEQFF.

V usage is TRBV2 and J usage is TRBJ1-1; D possibly corresponds to TRBD1 (5 bases). The CDR3 has 14 residues. CDR1 and CDR2 from the germline V gene are SNHLY and FYNNEI. Trimming cost V 5 bases and J 1 base, with 11 bases left between them. The CDR3 region has the DNA TGTGCCAGCAGTAAGAAGGGGAAGAACACTGAAGCTTTCTTT. It codes for CASSKKGKNTEAFF.

The chain couples TRBV9 to TRBJ1-3; possibly TRBD1 for D (5 bases). Trimming left V 0 bases short and J 2 bases short, with 12 bases between. Per the germline V gene, CDR1 is SGDLS and CDR2 is YYNGEE. CDR3 length: 16 amino acids. The CDR3, as DNA: TGTGCCAGCAGCGTAGAGCCAGGGCCGCCTGGAAACACCATATATTTT. This translates into CASSVEPGPPGNTIYF.

This clone was seen more than once but under ten times. The rearrangement joins TRBV7-8 to TRBJ2-3, with D perhaps TRBD2 (5 bases). V was shortened by 3 bases and J by 6 bases, with 7 bases between the two germline ends. The CDR3 extends over 12 amino acids. Germline CDR1 and CDR2: SGHVS and FQNEAQ. The CDR3 sequence: CASSFREDTQYF. In DNA form, the CDR3 reads TGTGCCAGCAGCTTTAGGGAGGATACGCAGTATTTT.

This clone was seen more than once but under ten times. The J gene is TRBJ1-5, the V gene TRBV6-5; weak D call: TRBD1 (6 bases). Between the trimmed V and J ends, which lost 6 bases and 5 bases, there was a span of 14 bases. Germline lookup yields CDR1 MNHEY and CDR2 SVGAGI. The CDR3 runs to 14 residues. CDR3 sequence reads: CASSQQGPYQPQHF. For the CDR3, the DNA is TGTGCCAGCAGCCAACAGGGCCCCTATCAGCCCCAGCATTTT.

V usage is TRBV4-1 and J usage is TRBJ1-1; D might be TRBD1 (6 bases). V lost 4 bases to trimming and J lost 3 bases, with 21 bases between them. The CDR3 contains 17 residues. Germline loops: CDR1 MGHRA, CDR2 YSYEKL. The CDR3 sequence: CASSPFRSGEGDTEAFF. DNA for the CDR3: TGCGCCAGCAGCCCCTTTAGATCGGGGGAGGGGGACACTGAAGCTTTCTTT.

This rearrangement joins TRBV29-1 to TRBJ1-2, with TRBD1 identical over 7 bases. The germline gives CDR1 SQVTM, CDR2 ANQGSEA. V was pared by 6 bases and J by 8 bases, with 6 bases of the junction left unmatched. The CDR3 contains 11 residues. This CDR3 is CSVRQGPGYTF. The CDR3 DNA sequence: TGCAGCGTGAGACAGGGTCCCGGCTACACCTTC.

The chain has TRBV30 and TRBJ1-2; tentative D call: TRBD1 (6 bases). The CDR3 length is 12 residues. The V gene lost 5 bases and the J gene lost 5 bases, with 12 bases spanning the gap. Per germline, CDR1 GTSNPN and CDR2 SVGIG (reference sequence). The CDR3 sequence: CAWGGASYGYTF. The CDR3 DNA reads TGTGCCTGGGGGGGCGCTTCGTATGGCTACACCTTC.

The chain has TRBV30 and TRBJ1-2; D uncertain. V was trimmed by 7 bases and J by 0 bases, leaving 12 bases between them. The CDR3 has 13 residues. Germline V gene lookup returns CDR1 GTSNPN and CDR2 SVGIG (reference sequence). DNA of the CDR3: TGTGCCTTTAAGTCAGTCTCTAACTATGGCTACACCTTC. Protein: CAFKSVSNYGYTF.

This chain uses TRBV10-1 with TRBJ1-1; 7 nucleotides align to TRBD1. V was pared by 0 bases and J by 5 bases, with 6 bases of the junction left unmatched. This CDR3 comprises 15 residues. Germline V lookup: CDR1 WNHNN, CDR2 SYGVQD (reference sequence). This CDR3 reads CASSESQGVGTEAFF. Written as DNA, the CDR3 is TGCGCCAGCAGTGAGTCCCAGGGGGTCGGGACTGAAGCTTTCTTT.

The chain carries TRBV6-1 and TRBJ1-1; D unresolved. V was shortened by 3 bases and J by 2 bases, with 16 bases between the two germline ends. Germline loops: CDR1 MNHNS, CDR2 SASEGT. The CDR3 totals 16 residues. CDR3 region: CASSEASGNTNTEAFF. In nucleotides, the CDR3 is TGTGCCAGCAGTGAGGCTTCAGGAAATACAAACACTGAAGCTTTCTTT.

The chain joins TRBV6-5 to TRBJ2-2, with D possibly being TRBD1 (6 bases). V gave up 6 bases and J gave up 4 bases, with 12 bases separating them. This CDR3 has 14 residues. Germline V gene lookup returns CDR1 MNHEY and CDR2 SVGAGI. For the CDR3, the DNA is TGTGCCAGCAGACGGCCAGGGGCCACCGGGGAGCTGTTTTTT. Translation: CASRRPGATGELFF.

The rearrangement joins TRBV5-1 to TRBJ1-5, with a possible D match to TRBD1 (5 bases). The ends were cut back, 2 bases at V and 4 bases at J, with 13 bases in the middle. The CDR3 has 15 residues. The germline V gene encodes CDR1 SGHRS and CDR2 YFSETQ. The CDR3 nucleotides are TGCGCCAGCAGCTTAGGAGACAGCAAAAATCAGCCCCAGCATTTT. It codes for CASSLGDSKNQPQHF.

The genes are TRBV5-1 and TRBJ1-6, with 7 bases matching TRBD1. V shed 5 bases and J 10 bases; nucleotides not matched to a gene: 9. Germline V gives CDR1 SGHRS, CDR2 YFSETQ. CDR3 length equals 14 residues. As DNA, the CDR3 is TGCGCCAGCAGGCCCGGGACAGCTCCCTCACCCCTCCACTTT. Its translation is CASRPGTAPSPLHF. Full variable domain (remainder filled in from reference TRBV5-1 and TRBJ1-6): KAGVTQTPRYLIKTRGQQVTLSCSPISGHRSVSWYQQTPGQGLQFLFEYFSETQRNKGNFPGRFSGRQFSNSRSEMNVSTLELGDSALYLCASRPGTAPSPLHFGNGTRLTVT.

CDR3: CAWIVPGGNTIYF. CDR3 DNA sequence: TGTGCCTGGATTGTTCCAGGCGGAAACACCATATATTTT. This rearrangement joins TRBV30 to TRBJ1-3; no definite D call. Germline V gene sequence: CDR1 GTSNPN, CDR2 SVGIG (reference sequence). V was cut by 4 bases and J by 4 bases, with 11 bases left in between. The CDR3 is made up of 13 amino acids. The full variable domain, in which reference TRBV30 and TRBJ1-3 provide the parts outside the CDR3, is SQTIHQWPATLVQPVGSPLSLECTVEGTSNPNLYWYRQAAGRGLQLLFYSVGIGQISSEVPQNLSASRPQDRQFILSSKKLLLSDSGFYLCAWIVPGGNTIYFGEGSWLTVV.

The chain joins TRBV29-1 to TRBJ1-2; D might be TRBD1 (6 bases). The CDR3 is made up of 17 amino acids. Trimming stripped 0 bases from V and 5 bases from J, with 22 bases between. CDR1 is SQVTM and CDR2 is ANQGSEA in the germline V gene. As DNA, the CDR3 is TGCAGCGTTGAAGACCCTCAATCGGGACACAGGCCTTATGGCTACACCTTC. The encoded protein is CSVEDPQSGHRPYGYTF.

This chain joins TRBV18 and TRBJ1-5; TRBD1 is a possible D gene (6 bases). There are 17 residues in the CDR3. Germline V gives CDR1 KGHSH, CDR2 LQKENI. V was cut by 6 bases and J by 1 base, with 19 bases left in between. CDR3 loop: CASSPLGGLGSNQPQHF. CDR3 nucleotides: TGTGCCAGCTCCCCCCTCGGGGGGCTCGGGAGCAATCAGCCCCAGCATTTT.

This clone was seen only a few times. V is TRBV4-2 and J is TRBJ1-1; D ambiguous. V lost 3 bases, J lost 0 bases, and 20 bases lay in between. Germline V CDR1 and CDR2: LGHNA, YNFKEQ. The CDR3 is 18 amino acids. The CDR3 DNA reads as TGTGCCAGCAGCCATTTAAATCCGGGGTATAGTCTGAACACTGAAGCTTTCTTT. Translating it yields CASSHLNPGYSLNTEAFF.

The rearrangement joins TRBV6-2 or TRBV6-3 to TRBJ1-5, with D unclear. The CDR3 has 13 residues. Trimming took off 2 bases at V and 1 base at J, with 3 bases between the two ends. The germline gives CDR1 MNHEY, CDR2 SVGEGT. The DNA for the CDR3 is TGTGCCAGCAGTTACCCGAGCAATCAGCCCCAGCATTTT. It is translated as CASSYPSNQPQHF.

The rearrangement links TRBV3-1 (or the pseudogene TRBV3-2) to TRBJ1-2; unclear D gene. V shed 1 base and J shed 7 bases, with 22 bases lying between them. The CDR3 extends over 17 amino acids. Germline CDR1 is LGHDT and CDR2 is YNNKEL (reference sequence). The CDR3 DNA sequence: TGTGCCAGCAGCCAAGCCGGGCAGCCCAACGGGGTAGGTGGCTACACCTTC. Amino acid sequence: CASSQAGQPNGVGGYTF.

The V and J genes are TRBV2 and TRBJ1-2; the match to TRBD1 covers 9 bases. Germline V gene lookup returns CDR1 SNHLY and CDR2 FYNNEI. The CDR3 extends over 18 amino acids. Losses at the gene ends were 6 bases for V and 6 bases for J; bases not matched to a gene: 20. The CDR3: CASSRKTGTGFREDGYTF. The CDR3 DNA reads as TGTGCCAGCAGCAGAAAGACCGGGACAGGGTTTCGAGAAGATGGCTACACCTTC.

The chain combines TRBV5-1 with TRBJ2-1, with TRBD2 identical over 9 bases. With 1 base clipped from V and 7 bases from J, the junction kept 6 bases outside the gene matches. The CDR3 is 15 amino acids. Germline CDR1 reads SGHRS; CDR2 reads YFSETQ. The CDR3 DNA is TGCGCCAGCAGCTTGTGGTTAGCGGGGGAGAATGAGCAGTTCTTC. Protein sequence: CASSLWLAGENEQFF.